Listed here are 4 T cell receptor beta chains from one sample, sequenced in a study of T cell responses to AZD1222 COVID-19 vaccine. Produced via immunoSEQ multiplex PCR; TCRdb's table is partial and in-frame only. The table records some 140,000 clones, 90% of them present only once. This specimen was peripheral blood, taken on day 0 of AZD1222 vaccination. These receptors were obtained from an adult in good health.

The V call is TRBV25-1, the J call TRBJ2-7; D may be TRBD1 or TRBD2 (6 bases each). Germline CDR1 reads MGHDK; CDR2 reads SYGVNS. The CDR3 is made up of 16 amino acids. Trimming removed 6 bases at V and 0 bases at J, with 18 bases between. The CDR3 loop is CASRRVTGGSSYEQYF. CDR3 DNA sequence: TGTGCCAGCAGGAGGGTGACAGGAGGGAGCTCCTACGAGCAGTACTTC.

This chain links TRBV29-1 with TRBJ1-1; 10 positions match TRBD1. J gave up 7 bases and V 7 bases, and 21 bases lay outside the gene matches. The CDR3 loop spans 17 amino acids. Germline V gives CDR1 SQVTM, CDR2 ANQGSEA. The CDR3 nucleotides read TGCAGCGCCTCAGACAGGGGGCGAAATTGGGGAGACGATGAAGCTTTCTTT. It yields the protein CSASDRGRNWGDDEAFF.

The rearrangement uses TRBV18 and TRBJ1-5; the D gene is possibly TRBD1 (5 bases). Germline V gene sequence: CDR1 KGHSH, CDR2 LQKENI. V dropped 3 bases and J dropped 6 bases, with 15 bases sitting between them. This CDR3 is 15 amino acids long. CDR3 coding DNA: TGTGCCAGCTCACCCAGGGAAATCGGGAGTCAGCCCCAGCATTTT. Translating it yields CASSPREIGSQPQHF.

The chain couples TRBV27 to TRBJ1-2; 9 nucleotides match TRBD1. The V segment lost 4 bases and the J segment 4 bases; nucleotides outside the gene matches: 7. In germline, CDR1 is MNHEY, CDR2 SMNVEV (reference sequence). The CDR3 is 15 amino acids. This chain's CDR3 is CASSSGTGTIYGYTF. The CDR3 DNA reads as TGTGCCAGCAGTTCAGGGACAGGGACCATCTATGGCTACACCTTC.